This T cell receptor (beta chain) originates from a study of shared clonotypes between healthy human individuals (dated by TCRdb to the early 2020s). Broadly, across the study: The cohort included three men and a couple of women between 18 and 49 years of age. To estimate repertoire size and how much clonotypes are shared between individuals, the study performed deep sequencing of blood TCR repertoires from 4 to 6 healthy adults. Each donor's leukapheresis produced roughly between roughly 0.9 and 9 billion PBMCs. To increase sequencing depth and limit assay-specific biases, TCR repertoire library preparation and sequencing were carried out by different laboratories using diverse techniques.

CDR1 is given as MRHNA and CDR2 as SNTAGT, both from the germline V gene. The CDR3, cysteine through phenylalanine, is 14 amino acids long. The entry retains the CDR3 DNA only, 42 bases that are in frame from base 1. Results and caveats for the whole study, not just this receptor: The genetic and exposure-history diversity represented was limited by the small number of donors. Sampling was restricted to blood, and TCR repertoires in tissues likely differ from the TCR repertoires found in blood. Pairwise subsampling led to the expectation that sequencing depth would affect the degree of clonotype sharing among donors.

TCR CDR3 regions were amplified from genomic DNA by multiplex PCR using the deep immunoSEQ assay. Genomic DNA extracted from each cell subset was distributed evenly over all wells of several immunoSEQ 96-well plates, and each plate served as one replicate. For unsorted PBMC, each replicate PCR was loaded with approximately 330 ng genomic DNA, equivalent to roughly 31,000 T cell genomes. Ten immunoSEQ deep assay plates were used to sequence the unsorted PBMC genomic DNA. The purified libraries were quantified using a Qubit 3.0 fluorometer, sized with a Bioanalyzer 2100, and then quantified again using the KAPA Library Quantification kit. Each immunoSEQ 96-well plate was sequenced on its own single-read 150-cycle Illumina NextSeq 550 flow cell. As for the authors' bioinformatics: Because the immunoSEQ output included only junctional sequences and no quality scores, the filtering could not be the same as the filtering used for full-length reads. Sequences were annotated with PyIR, a Python wrapper for IgBLAST v1.9, using IMGT germline references to assign V/J genes and CDR3. Any read was removed if the V/J assignment was weak (E-value above 1e-6), the CDR3 was missing, or the read contained stop codons, out-of-frame junctions, or ambiguous translated residues. V3J clonotypes were defined as sequences sharing the same inferred V gene, J gene, and CDR3 amino acid sequence. The percentage overlap between two repertoires was calculated by dividing the number of shared unique clonotypes by the size of the smaller repertoire. Richness of each repertoire was evaluated using RTK rarefaction, the Chao1 estimator, and Recon v2.1 estimates of unobserved clonotypes. Sourced from immuneACCESS, this table was stored by TCRdb with only in-frame sequences that have V and J called. A share of the clones is absent; for the studies checked, an unresolved V gene accounts for under half, and the remainder has no known explanation. V and J calls and clone size are given by that table; D and trimming were obtained from the DNA. This sample lists fewer than 600,000 clones; roughly three quarters were detected once. The ten most abundant clones make up approximately 13% of the sample.

With respect to this clone: The antigen it binds to is not known. One end of the junction does not line up with germline, which may come from a read error.

The donors were healthy, HIV-negative adults who had no recently reported acute infections or vaccinations. Only Caucasian adults living in Nashville, Tennessee, USA were represented among the donors. For unsorted samples, 100 million or so PBMCs were counted, and genomic DNA was extracted using the QIAamp DNA Blood Mini kit. After blood collection by leukapheresis, PBMCs were isolated using Ficoll-Histopaque density gradient centrifugation and then cryopreserved in the vapor phase of liquid nitrogen. The sample was PBMCs. The V and J segments used are TRBV6-4 and TRBJ2-1; the junction holds 12 bases that match TRBD2. The TCR comes from a woman between 35 and 50 years old in good health. Some clones in this sample may be carry-over from other donors' samples. The nucleotides read TGTACCAGCAGTGAAGGACTAGCGGGGAATGAGCAGTTCTTC. Its translation reads: CTSSEGLAGNEQFF.